Each of the 14 T cell receptor beta chains below was sequenced from the same sample in a study of T-cell reconstitution after alpha-beta-depleted transplantation in children. A TCRbeta library incorporating unique molecular identifiers was prepared. TCRdb passed the PCR reads through MiXCR, listing each CDR3 protein once. The table shows almost 250,000 distinct CDR3 sequences, with over 20% occurring only once. This specimen was PBMCs, taken before TCRalphabeta/CD19-depleted stem cell transplant. Receptors were obtained from a girl aged 2 to 9 with Fanconi anemia, due to receive a stem cell transplant.

This chain uses TRBV5-1 with TRBJ1-1; D gene ambiguous. This CDR3 has 14 residues. CDR1 SGHRS and CDR2 YFSETQ come from the germline V gene. Trimming left V 4 bases short and J 3 bases short, with 13 bases between. The CDR3 coding sequence is TGCGCCAGCAGCCTCGGGCCCGGGGACACTGAAGCTTTCTTT. Protein: CASSLGPGDTEAFF.

The rearrangement links TRBV6-5 to TRBJ2-5; D is perhaps TRBD1 (5 bases). The CDR3 length is 16 residues. Germline CDR1 MNHEY, CDR2 SVGAGI. V was shortened by 2 bases and J by 4 bases, with 17 bases between the two germline ends. CDR3 protein: CASSYPRSVGRETQYF. The CDR3 DNA reads as TGTGCCAGCAGTTACCCACGTAGTGTGGGGCGAGAGACCCAGTACTTC.

The rearrangement links TRBV20-1 to TRBJ1-5, with TRBD1 as a possible D gene (5 bases). This CDR3 is 14 amino acids long. Deletions cut 1 base from V and 9 bases from J, with 16 bases between. Germline V gene sequence: CDR1 DFQATT, CDR2 SNEGSKA (reference sequence). CDR3 nucleotides: TGCAGTGCTAGAGTCGAAACAGGTTCGTCGCCCCAGCATTTT. It translates to CSARVETGSSPQHF.

This clonotype was observed at least ten times. V usage is TRBV29-1 and J usage is TRBJ2-7; D not certain. Germline CDR1 SQVTM, CDR2 ANQGSEA. The CDR3 contains 12 residues. Deletions cut 3 bases from V and 3 bases from J, with 9 bases between. CDR3 region: CSVERGGYEQYF. CDR3 bases: TGCAGCGTTGAGAGAGGTGGCTACGAGCAGTACTTC.

This clonotype has only a few counts. The chain combines TRBV13 with TRBJ1-1, with 8 bases matching TRBD1. V lost 3 bases to trimming and J lost 1 base; unmatched junction nucleotides: 4. Germline lookup yields CDR1 PRHDT and CDR2 FYEKMQ (reference sequence). The CDR3 length is 15 residues. The CDR3 reads CASSFSGTGNTEAFF. CDR3 coding DNA: TGTGCCAGCAGCTTCTCCGGGACAGGGAACACTGAAGCTTTCTTT.

This clonotype has only a few counts. CDR3 DNA sequence: TGTGCCAGCAGTGCGACAGGGGTGGGTGAGCAGTTCTTC. Translation gives CASSATGVGEQFF. The chain combines TRBV6-1 with TRBJ2-1; 8 nucleotides match TRBD1. Germline CDR1 is MNHNS and CDR2 is SASEGT. Trimming cost V 4 bases and J 9 bases; bases outside gene matches: 5. The CDR3 loop spans 13 amino acids.

CDR3 region: CATGRGGYEQYF. DNA of the CDR3: TGTGCCACCGGTCGGGGCGGGTACGAGCAGTACTTC. The gene calls are TRBV19 and TRBJ2-7; perhaps D is TRBD1 or TRBD2 (5 bases each). V gave up 10 bases and J gave up 4 bases, with 14 bases separating them. Germline CDR1 reads LNHDA; CDR2 reads SQIVND (reference sequence). The CDR3 has 12 residues.

V gene TRBV20-1 combines with J gene TRBJ2-3; D remains unclear. V gave up 2 bases and J gave up 2 bases, with 8 bases separating them. Germline V gives CDR1 DFQATT, CDR2 SNEGSKA (reference sequence). The CDR3 consists of 13 residues. CDR3 DNA sequence: TGCAGTGCTAGATCGGAGCCCACAGATACGCAGTATTTT. This encodes CSARSEPTDTQYF.

This clonotype was found a few times. V is TRBV20-1 and J is TRBJ2-3; 10 positions agree with TRBD2. The V gene's germline CDR1 is DFQATT and CDR2 SNEGSKA (reference sequence). CDR3 length: 15 residues. V shed 5 bases, J shed 0 bases, and the junction held 5 bases outside the gene matches. The CDR3: CSAPVLAGSTDTQYF. The CDR3 DNA sequence: TGCAGTGCTCCAGTACTAGCGGGGAGCACAGATACGCAGTATTTT.

In this sample, this clonotype turned up a few times. The rearrangement links TRBV29-1 to TRBJ2-1, with 8 nucleotides matching TRBD2. The CDR3 length is 14 residues. In germline, CDR1 is SQVTM, CDR2 ANQGSEA. Losses at the gene ends were 5 bases for V and 12 bases for J; bases not matched to a gene: 15. The CDR3 DNA sequence: TGCAGCGTTTTAGCGGGACCTGTCGCAATTGTGCAGTTCTTC. Its protein product is CSVLAGPVAIVQFF.

A word on this clonotype: At one of its ends the junction is not consistent with the germline gene, which may arise from a read error. The genes are TRBV5-5 and TRBJ2-1, with D unclear. The CDR3 is 16 residues long. The germline V gene has CDR1 SGHKS and CDR2 YYEKEE (reference sequence). The CDR3 coding sequence is TGTGTCAGCAGCTTGGTATCATGGCGGTCTGACAATGAGCAGTTCTTC. Protein product: CVSSLVSWRSDNEQFF.

The V and J genes are TRBV25-1 and TRBJ2-2; 10 nucleotides agree with TRBD1. Germline V lookup: CDR1 MGHDK, CDR2 SYGVNS. With V trimmed by 4 bases and J by 6 bases, 5 bases remained unmatched. This CDR3 region has 15 residues. CDR3 DNA: TGTGCCAGCAGTGCGGGACAGGGGTACGCCGGGGAGCTGTTTTTT. Translated: CASSAGQGYAGELFF.

In its sample, this clonotype was seen a few times. The chain combines TRBV5-1 with TRBJ2-1; 7 bases agree with TRBD2. The CDR3 loop spans 16 amino acids. Germline V lookup: CDR1 SGHRS, CDR2 YFSETQ. V shed 0 bases, J shed 0 bases, and the junction held 3 bases outside the gene matches. The CDR3 DNA is TGCGCCAGCAGCTTGGCACTAGCGTTCTCCTACAATGAGCAGTTCTTC. It specifies CASSLALAFSYNEQFF.

This sequence joins TRBV14 and TRBJ2-4, with D hard to call. Per germline, CDR1 SGHDN and CDR2 FVKESK. V lost 7 bases to trimming and J lost 9 bases, with 4 bases between them. This CDR3 contains 9 residues. The CDR3 sequence is CASNSIQYF. CDR3 DNA sequence: TGTGCCAGCAATAGCATTCAGTACTTC.